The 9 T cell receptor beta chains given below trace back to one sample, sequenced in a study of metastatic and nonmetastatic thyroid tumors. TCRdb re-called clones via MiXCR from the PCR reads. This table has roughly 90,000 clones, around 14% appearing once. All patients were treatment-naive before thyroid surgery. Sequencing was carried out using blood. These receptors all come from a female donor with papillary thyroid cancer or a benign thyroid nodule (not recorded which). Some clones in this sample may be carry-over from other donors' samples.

The CDR3 protein is CASSQDSSPSMEGYTF. CDR3 bases: TGCGCCAGCAGCCAAGACAGCTCCCCCTCTATGGAGGGCTACACCTTC. The chain couples TRBV4-1 to TRBJ1-2; D gene uncertain. Germline V gene lookup returns CDR1 MGHRA and CDR2 YSYEKL. This CDR3 has 16 amino acids. V was pared by 0 bases and J by 8 bases, with 19 bases between.

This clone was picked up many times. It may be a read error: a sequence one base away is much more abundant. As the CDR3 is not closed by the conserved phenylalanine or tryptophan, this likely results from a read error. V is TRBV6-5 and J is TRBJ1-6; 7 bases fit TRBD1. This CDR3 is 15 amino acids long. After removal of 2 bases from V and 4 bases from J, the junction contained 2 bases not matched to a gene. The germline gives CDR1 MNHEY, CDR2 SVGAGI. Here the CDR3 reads CASSYVGQYNSPLHL. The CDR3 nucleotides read TGTGCCAGCAGTTACGTGGGACAGTATAATTCACCCCTCCACCTT.

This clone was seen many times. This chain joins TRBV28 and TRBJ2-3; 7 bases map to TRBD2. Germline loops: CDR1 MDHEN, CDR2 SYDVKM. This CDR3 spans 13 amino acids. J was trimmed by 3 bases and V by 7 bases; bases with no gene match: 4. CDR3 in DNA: TGTGCCAGCACCTGGGGGGGGACAGATACGCAGTATTTT. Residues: CASTWGGTDTQYF.

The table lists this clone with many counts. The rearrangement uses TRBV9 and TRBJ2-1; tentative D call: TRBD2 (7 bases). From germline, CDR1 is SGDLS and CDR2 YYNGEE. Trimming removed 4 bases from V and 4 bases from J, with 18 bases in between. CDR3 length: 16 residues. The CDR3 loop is CASSPGEGGLYNEQFF. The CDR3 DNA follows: TGTGCCAGCAGCCCCGGGGAGGGGGGGCTTTACAATGAGCAGTTCTTC.

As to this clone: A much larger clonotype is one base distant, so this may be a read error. CDR3 sequence (DNA): TGCGCCAGCAGCCCGACAGGGGATCCAAGCTCTGGGTCCAACGTCCTGACTTTC. It is translated as CASSPTGDPSSGSNVLTF. The chain is built from TRBV5-1 and TRBJ2-6; 8 nucleotides line up with TRBD1. The germline V gene has CDR1 SGHRS and CDR2 YFSETQ. There are 18 residues in the CDR3.

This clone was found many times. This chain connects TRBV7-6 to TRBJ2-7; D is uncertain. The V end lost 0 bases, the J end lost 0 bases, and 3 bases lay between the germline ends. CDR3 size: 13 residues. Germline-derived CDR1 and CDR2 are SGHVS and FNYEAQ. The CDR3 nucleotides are TGTGCCAGCAGCTTAGCCTCCTCCTACGAGCAGTACTTC. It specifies CASSLASSYEQYF.

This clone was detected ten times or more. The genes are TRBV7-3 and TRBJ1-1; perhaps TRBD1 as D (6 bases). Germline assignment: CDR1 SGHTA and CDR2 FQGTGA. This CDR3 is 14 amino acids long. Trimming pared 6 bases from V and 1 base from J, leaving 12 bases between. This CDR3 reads CASSPGHQNTEAFF. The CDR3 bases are TGTGCCAGCAGTCCGGGACACCAGAACACTGAAGCTTTCTTT. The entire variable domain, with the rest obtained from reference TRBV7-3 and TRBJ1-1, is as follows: GAGVSQTPSNKVTEKGKYVELRCDPISGHTALYWYRQSLGQGPEFLIYFQGTGAADDSGLPNDRFFAVRPEGSVSTLKIQRTERGDSAVYLCASSPGHQNTEAFFGQGTRLTVV.

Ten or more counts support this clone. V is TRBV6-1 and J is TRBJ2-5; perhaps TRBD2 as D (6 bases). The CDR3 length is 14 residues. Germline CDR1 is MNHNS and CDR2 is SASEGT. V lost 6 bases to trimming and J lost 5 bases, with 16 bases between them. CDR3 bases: TGTGCCAGCAGCCCGCTCTTGGGGGGTGAGACCCAGTACTTC. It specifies CASSPLLGGETQYF.

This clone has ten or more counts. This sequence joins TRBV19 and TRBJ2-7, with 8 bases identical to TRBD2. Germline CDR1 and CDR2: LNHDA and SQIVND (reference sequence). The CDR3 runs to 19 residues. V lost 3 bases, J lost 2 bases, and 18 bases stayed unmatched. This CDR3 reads CASSMWFGASGRSTYEQYF. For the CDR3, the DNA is TGTGCCAGTAGTATGTGGTTCGGTGCGAGCGGGAGATCAACCTACGAGCAGTACTTC.